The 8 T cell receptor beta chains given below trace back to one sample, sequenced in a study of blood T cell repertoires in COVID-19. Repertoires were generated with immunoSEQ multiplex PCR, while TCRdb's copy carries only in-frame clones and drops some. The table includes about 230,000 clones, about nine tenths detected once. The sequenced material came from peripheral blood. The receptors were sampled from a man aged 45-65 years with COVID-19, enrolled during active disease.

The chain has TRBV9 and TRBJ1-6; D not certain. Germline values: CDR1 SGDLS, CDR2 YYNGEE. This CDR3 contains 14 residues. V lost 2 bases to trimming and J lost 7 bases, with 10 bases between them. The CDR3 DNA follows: TGTGCCAGCAGCGTGGTACAGAAGAATTCACCCCTCCACTTT. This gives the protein CASSVVQKNSPLHF.

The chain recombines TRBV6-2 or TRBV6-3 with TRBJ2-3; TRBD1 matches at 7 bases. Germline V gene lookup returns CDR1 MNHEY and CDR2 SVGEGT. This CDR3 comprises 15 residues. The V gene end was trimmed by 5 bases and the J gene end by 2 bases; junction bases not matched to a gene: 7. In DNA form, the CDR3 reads TGTGCCAGCAGTCCGCCGGGACAGCTCACAGATACGCAGTATTTT. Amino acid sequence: CASSPPGQLTDTQYF.

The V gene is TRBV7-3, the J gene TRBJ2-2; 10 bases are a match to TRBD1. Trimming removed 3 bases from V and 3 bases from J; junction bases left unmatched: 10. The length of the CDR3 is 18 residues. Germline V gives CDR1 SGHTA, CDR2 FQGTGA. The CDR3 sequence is CASSFSGAGTGDTGELFF. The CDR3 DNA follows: TGTGCCAGCAGCTTTAGTGGTGCCGGGACAGGGGACACCGGGGAGCTGTTTTTT.

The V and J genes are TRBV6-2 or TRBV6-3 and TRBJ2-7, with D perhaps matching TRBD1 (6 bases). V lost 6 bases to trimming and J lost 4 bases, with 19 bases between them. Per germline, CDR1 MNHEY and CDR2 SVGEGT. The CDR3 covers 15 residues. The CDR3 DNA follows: TGTGCCAGCAGCTCGGGACATCAAGCGCTTTACGAGCAGTACTTC. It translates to CASSSGHQALYEQYF.

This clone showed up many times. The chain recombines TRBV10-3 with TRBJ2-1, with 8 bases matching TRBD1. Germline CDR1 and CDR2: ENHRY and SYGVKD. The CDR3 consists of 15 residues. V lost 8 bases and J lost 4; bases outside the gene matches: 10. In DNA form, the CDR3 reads TGTGCCATCGGGGCAGGGGGCGCTTATTACAATGAGCAGTTCTTC. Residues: CAIGAGGAYYNEQFF.

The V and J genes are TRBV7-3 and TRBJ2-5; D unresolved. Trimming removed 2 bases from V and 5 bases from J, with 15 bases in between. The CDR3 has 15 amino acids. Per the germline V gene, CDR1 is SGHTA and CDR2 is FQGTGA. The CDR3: CASSLLGSIRETQYF. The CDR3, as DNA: TGTGCCAGCAGCTTACTGGGCTCCATCCGGGAGACCCAGTACTTC.

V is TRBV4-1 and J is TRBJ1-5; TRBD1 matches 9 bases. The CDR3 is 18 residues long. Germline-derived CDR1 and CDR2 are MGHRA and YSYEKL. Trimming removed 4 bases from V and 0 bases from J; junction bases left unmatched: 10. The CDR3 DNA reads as TGCGCCAGCAGCCGAGAATCAACAGGGGGCTATAGCAATCAGCCCCAGCATTTT. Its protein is CASSRESTGGYSNQPQHF.

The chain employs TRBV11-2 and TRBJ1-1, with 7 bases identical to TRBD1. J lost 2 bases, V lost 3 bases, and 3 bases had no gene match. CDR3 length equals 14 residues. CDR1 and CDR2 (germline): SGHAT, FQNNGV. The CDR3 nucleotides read TGTGCCAGCAGCTTTGAGGGGGCCAACACTGAAGCTTTCTTT. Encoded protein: CASSFEGANTEAFF.